This T cell receptor beta chain was captured by sequencing in a study of blood T cells in healthy people across ages. Whole-study context: Through template switching, about one barcoded beta molecule was captured per two T cells, as measured in model experiments.

The use of a sample-barcoded 5' primer and a J-beta primer mix characterized a second PCR of about 7 to 12 cycles. A single record per CDR3 protein comes from TCRdb applying MiXCR to the 5' RACE reads. This sample has some 1.5 million distinct CDR3 sequences; about 28% occur once, and the top ten carry 7.7%. This clonotype has only a few counts. This may come from a read error, since a much larger clone is one base off. The CDR3 contains 15 residues. Sequencing used blood. The receptor's source is a woman aged 25 to 39 in good health. This sequence joins TRBV12-3 or TRBV12-4 and TRBJ2-5; 10 nucleotides agree with TRBD2. The CDR3 is CASSLSSGSREAQYF. The CDR3 DNA is TGTGCCAGCAGTTTATCTAGCGGGAGCCGAGAGGCCCAGTACTTC.